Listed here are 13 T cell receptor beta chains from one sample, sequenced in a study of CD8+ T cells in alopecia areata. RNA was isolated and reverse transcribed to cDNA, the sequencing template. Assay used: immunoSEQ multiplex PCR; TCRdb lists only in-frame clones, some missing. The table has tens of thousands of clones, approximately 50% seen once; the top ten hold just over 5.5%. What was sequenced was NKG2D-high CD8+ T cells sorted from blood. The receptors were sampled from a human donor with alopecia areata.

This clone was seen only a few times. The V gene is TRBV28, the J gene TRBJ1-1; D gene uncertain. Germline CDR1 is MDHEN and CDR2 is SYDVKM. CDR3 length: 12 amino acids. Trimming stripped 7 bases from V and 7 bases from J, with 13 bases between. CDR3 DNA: TGTGCCAGCAACCCGGGCTCAAATGAAGCTTTCTTT. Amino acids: CASNPGSNEAFF.

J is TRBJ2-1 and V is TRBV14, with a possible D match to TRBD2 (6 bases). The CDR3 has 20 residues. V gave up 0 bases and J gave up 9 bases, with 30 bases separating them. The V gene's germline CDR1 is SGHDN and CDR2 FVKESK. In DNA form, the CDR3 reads TGTGCCAGCAGCCAAGATGGGGAGGAAGCCAGGGTGGTACAGTGGGGTGAGCAGTTCTTC. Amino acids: CASSQDGEEARVVQWGEQFF.

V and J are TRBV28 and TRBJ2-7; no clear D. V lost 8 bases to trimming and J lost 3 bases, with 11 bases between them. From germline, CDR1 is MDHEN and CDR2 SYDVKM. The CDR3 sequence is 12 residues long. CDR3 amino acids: CASAVPYYEQYF. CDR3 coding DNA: TGTGCCAGCGCTGTCCCCTACTACGAGCAGTACTTC. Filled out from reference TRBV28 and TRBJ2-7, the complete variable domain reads DVKVTQSSRYLVKRTGEKVFLECVQDMDHENMFWYRQDPGLGLRLIYFSYDVKMKEKGDIPEGYSVSREKKERFSLILESASTNQTSMYLCASAVPYYEQYFGPGTRLTVT.

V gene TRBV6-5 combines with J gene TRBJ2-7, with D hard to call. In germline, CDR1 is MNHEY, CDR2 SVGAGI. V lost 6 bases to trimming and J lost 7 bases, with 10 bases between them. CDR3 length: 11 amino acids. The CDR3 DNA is TGTGCCAGCAGAGAGAATGGGGAGCAGTACTTC. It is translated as CASRENGEQYF.

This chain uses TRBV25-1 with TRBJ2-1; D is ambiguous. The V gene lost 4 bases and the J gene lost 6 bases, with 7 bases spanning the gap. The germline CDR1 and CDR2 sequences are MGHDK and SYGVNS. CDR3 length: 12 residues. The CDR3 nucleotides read TGTGCCAGCAGTGGAGACTTCAATGAGCAGTTCTTC. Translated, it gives CASSGDFNEQFF.

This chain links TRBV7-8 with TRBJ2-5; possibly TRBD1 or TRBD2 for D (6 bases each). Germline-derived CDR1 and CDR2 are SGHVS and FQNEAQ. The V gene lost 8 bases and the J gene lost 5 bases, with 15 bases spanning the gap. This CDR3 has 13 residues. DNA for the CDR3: TGTGCCAGCCGCCCCCGGGGGCGTGAGACCCAGTACTTC. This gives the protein CASRPRGRETQYF.

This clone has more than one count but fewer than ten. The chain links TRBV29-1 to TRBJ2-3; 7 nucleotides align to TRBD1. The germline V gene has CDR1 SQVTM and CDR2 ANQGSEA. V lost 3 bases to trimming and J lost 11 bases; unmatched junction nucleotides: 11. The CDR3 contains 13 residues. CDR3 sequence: CSVETELGGLQYF. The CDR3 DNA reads TGCAGCGTTGAGACAGAATTAGGGGGCTTGCAGTATTTT.

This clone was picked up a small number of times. As DNA, the CDR3 is TGCAGCGTTGACGAAGTTTACAGGCAAGGGAGCTCCTACGAGCAGTACTTC. Translating it yields CSVDEVYRQGSSYEQYF. The chain has TRBV29-1 and TRBJ2-7; D is perhaps TRBD1 or TRBD2 (5 bases each). Trimming stripped 3 bases from V and 0 bases from J, with 21 bases between. This CDR3 is built from 17 residues. Germline CDR1 SQVTM, CDR2 ANQGSEA.

The CDR3 DNA sequence: TGTGCCAGCAGTGCCGGGGGTCCAACAGATACGCAGTATTTT. Protein: CASSAGGPTDTQYF. V gene TRBV2 combines with J gene TRBJ2-3; possibly TRBD2 for D (6 bases). The CDR3 loop spans 14 amino acids. V lost 4 bases and J lost 3, with 11 bases in between. The germline CDR1 and CDR2 sequences are SNHLY and FYNNEI.

CDR3 in amino acids: CASSEGESLYSRNEQFF. The CDR3 bases are TGTGCCAGCAGTGAAGGGGAGAGTCTGTACTCGAGGAATGAGCAGTTCTTC. This chain uses TRBV25-1 with TRBJ2-1, with D possibly TRBD2 on 5 matching bases. The CDR3 has 17 residues. The V and J ends lost 2 bases and 7 bases respectively, with 21 bases between them. Germline CDR1 reads MGHDK; CDR2 reads SYGVNS.

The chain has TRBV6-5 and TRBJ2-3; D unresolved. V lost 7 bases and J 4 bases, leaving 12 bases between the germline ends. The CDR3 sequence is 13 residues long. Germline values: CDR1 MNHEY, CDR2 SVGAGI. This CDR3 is CASTSSVADTQYF. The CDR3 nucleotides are TGTGCCAGCACCTCCTCTGTCGCAGATACGCAGTATTTT.

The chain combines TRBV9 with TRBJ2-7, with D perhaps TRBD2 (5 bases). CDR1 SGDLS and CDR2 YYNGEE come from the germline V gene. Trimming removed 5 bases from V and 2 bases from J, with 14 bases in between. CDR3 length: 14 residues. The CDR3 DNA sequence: TGTGCCAGCAGTCCCCAGGACGGGACCTACGAGCAGTACTTC. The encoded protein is CASSPQDGTYEQYF.

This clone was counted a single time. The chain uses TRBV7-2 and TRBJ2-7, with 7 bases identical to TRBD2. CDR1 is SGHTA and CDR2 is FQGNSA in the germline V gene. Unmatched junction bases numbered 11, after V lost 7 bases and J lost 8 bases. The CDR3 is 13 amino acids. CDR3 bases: TGTGCCAGCACTGGGGGGGTGACTACGAAGCAGTACTTC. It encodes CASTGGVTTKQYF.